This record covers a single T cell receptor (beta chain). Antigen unknown. This entry belongs to a study of cytomegalovirus exposure and HLA in healthy donors. Whole-study findings and limits: The study put 150 to 200 TCR beta chains on its list as cytomegalovirus-associated. A later analysis showed TCR association rates differing by HLA locus, peaking at DRB1 and lowest at HLA-C. Donors belonging to an Asian-associated ancestry cluster reportedly showed fewer N-insertions in productive TCRs than the roughly 700-donor mean, according to what a later analysis found.

It was with 60 Vbeta and 13 Jbeta primers that the PCR ran. This table comes from immunoSEQ multiplex PCR, and its TCRdb copy is limited to in-frame clones, with some not included. The data hold 55,000 to 80,000 clones, with 85% observed a single time. Germline CDR1 is GTSNPN and CDR2 is SVGIG (reference sequence). The CDR3 loop spans 13 amino acids. With 7 bases removed from V and 5 bases from J, the gap between germline ends came to 14 bases. The sequenced sample was PBMCs. The sequence derives from a female donor in good health and CMV-seronegative. The chain links TRBV30 to TRBJ2-2, with D possibly matching TRBD1 (8 bases). DNA for the CDR3: TGTGCCTATGGACAGGGAGGGACCGGGGAGCTGTTTTTT. Translation: CAYGQGGTGELFF.